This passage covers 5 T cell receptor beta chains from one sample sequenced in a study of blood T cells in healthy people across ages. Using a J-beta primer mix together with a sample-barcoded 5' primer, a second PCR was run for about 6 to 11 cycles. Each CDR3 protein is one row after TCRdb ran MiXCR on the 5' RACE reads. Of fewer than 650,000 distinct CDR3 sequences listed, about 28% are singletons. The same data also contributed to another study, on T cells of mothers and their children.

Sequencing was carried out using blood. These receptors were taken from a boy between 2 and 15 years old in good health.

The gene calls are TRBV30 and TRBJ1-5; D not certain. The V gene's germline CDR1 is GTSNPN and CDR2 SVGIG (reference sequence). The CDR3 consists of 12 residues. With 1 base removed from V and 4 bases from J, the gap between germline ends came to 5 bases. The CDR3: CAWSDPNQPQHF. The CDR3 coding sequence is TGTGCCTGGAGTGATCCGAATCAGCCCCAGCATTTT. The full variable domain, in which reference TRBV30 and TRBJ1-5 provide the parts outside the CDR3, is SQTIHQWPATLVQPVGSPLSLECTVEGTSNPNLYWYRQAAGRGLQLLFYSVGIGQISSEVPQNLSASRPQDRQFILSSKKLLLSDSGFYLCAWSDPNQPQHFGDGTRLSIL.

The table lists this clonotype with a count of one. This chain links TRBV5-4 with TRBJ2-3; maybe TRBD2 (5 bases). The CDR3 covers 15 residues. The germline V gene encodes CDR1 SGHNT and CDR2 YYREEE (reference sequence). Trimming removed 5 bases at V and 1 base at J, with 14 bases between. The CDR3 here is CASSQRYGGTDTQYF. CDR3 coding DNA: TGTGCCAGCAGTCAGCGGTACGGAGGCACAGATACGCAGTATTTT.

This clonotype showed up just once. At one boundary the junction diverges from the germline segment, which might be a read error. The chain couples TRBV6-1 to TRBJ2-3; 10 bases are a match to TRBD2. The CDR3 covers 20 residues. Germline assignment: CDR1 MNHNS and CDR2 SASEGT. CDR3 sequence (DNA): TGTGCCGGCAGAGATTGGACTAGCGGTTCTATTTATGTTGGTACAGATACGCAGTATTTT. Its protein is CAGRDWTSGSIYVGTDTQYF.

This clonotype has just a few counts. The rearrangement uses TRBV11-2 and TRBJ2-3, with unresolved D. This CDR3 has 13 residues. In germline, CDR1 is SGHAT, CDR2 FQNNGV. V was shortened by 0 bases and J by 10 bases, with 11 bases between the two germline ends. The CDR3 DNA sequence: TGTGCCAGCAGCTTAGAACCCGCGGCTCCGCAGTATTTT. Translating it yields CASSLEPAAPQYF.

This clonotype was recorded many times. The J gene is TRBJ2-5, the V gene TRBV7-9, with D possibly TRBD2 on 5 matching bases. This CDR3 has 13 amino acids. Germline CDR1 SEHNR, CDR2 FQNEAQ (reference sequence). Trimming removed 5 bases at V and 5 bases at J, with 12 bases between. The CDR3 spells CASSPGVAETQYF. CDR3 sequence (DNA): TGTGCCAGCAGCCCCGGGGTAGCGGAGACCCAGTACTTC.